This T cell receptor (beta chain) was captured in a study of cytomegalovirus exposure and HLA in healthy donors. Study observations and caveats: Listed as cytomegalovirus-associated were 150 to 200 TCR beta chains. Highly shared sequence variants in one cluster were likely a sequencing artifact.

The CDR3 contains 21 residues. The germline V and J ends were trimmed by 0 bases and 0 bases, with 25 bases remaining between them. Germline V gene sequence: CDR1 SGHDN, CDR2 FVKESK. Of note for this clone: Its antigen is currently unknown.

The PCR ran on 60 Vbeta and 13 Jbeta primers. Using immunoSEQ multiplex PCR, the repertoire was profiled, and TCRdb retains in-frame clones only, with some absent. The repertoire holds around 130,000 clones, with 80% as singletons. Sequencing was performed on PBMCs. The TCR originated in a woman between 35 and 50 years old in good health and CMV-seronegative. This chain connects TRBV14 to TRBJ2-3; D perhaps matches TRBD2 (6 bases). This CDR3 reads CASSQDRKGRDRRASTDTQYF. The CDR3 DNA reads as TGTGCCAGCAGCCAAGATCGCAAGGGGCGGGACCGCCGCGCAAGCACAGATACGCAGTATTTT.